The clone carrying this T cell receptor beta chain was observed at least ten times. Its specificity is unknown. Amplified regions were TCR beta CDR3 sequences from RNA transcripts. HTBI primers were used for first-round RT-PCR of the TCR CDR3. One entry per CDR3 protein results from TCRdb running MiXCR on the multiplex PCR reads. Here the sample spans around 690,000 distinct CDR3 sequences, 15% to 20% being singletons. The data originate from a study of T cells in Graves' hyperthyroidism and ophthalmopathy. General observations from the study: Most clonotypes that expanded in the thyroid above 0.001 also showed up in blood. Stable hyperthyroidism and ophthalmopathy were separated using 13 V-J signatures.

Stable hyperthyroidism: no ophthalmopathy progression over 18 months of follow-up. Uncontrolled infections, other autoimmune diseases, pregnancy or lactation led to exclusion of patients. Germline-derived CDR1 and CDR2 are SGHTA and FQGNSA. This CDR3 spans 15 amino acids. J lost 8 bases, V lost 5 bases, and 12 bases had no gene match. The receptor was derived from a man in his fifties or sixties with Graves' hyperthyroidism. The rearrangement joins TRBV7-2 to TRBJ1-2, with 9 positions matching TRBD1. Material for sequencing was blood. In DNA form, the CDR3 reads TGTGCCAGCAGCCCGAAGGACAGGGGTACAGACGGCTACACCTTC. It yields the protein CASSPKDRGTDGYTF. Variable domain in full (rest from reference TRBV7-2 and TRBJ1-2): GAGVSQSPSNKVTEKGKDVELRCDPISGHTALYWYRQSLGQGLEFLIYFQGNSAPDKSGLPSDRFSAERTGGSVSTLTIQRTQQEDSAVYLCASSPKDRGTDGYTFGSGTRLTVV.